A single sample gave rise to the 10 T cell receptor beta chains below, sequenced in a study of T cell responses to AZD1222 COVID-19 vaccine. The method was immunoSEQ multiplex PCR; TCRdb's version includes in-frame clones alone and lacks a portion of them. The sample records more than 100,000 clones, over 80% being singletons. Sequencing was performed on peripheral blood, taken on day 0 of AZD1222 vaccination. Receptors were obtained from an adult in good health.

The CDR3 protein is CSASPQERTDTQYF. The CDR3 region has the DNA TGCAGTGCTAGTCCCCAGGAACGCACAGATACGCAGTATTTT. This sequence joins TRBV20-1 and TRBJ2-3, with no clear D. Trimming shortened V by 3 bases and J by 1 base, and 11 bases separated the two germline ends. This CDR3 has 14 residues. Germline V gene data show CDR1 as DFQATT and CDR2 as SNEGSKA (reference sequence).

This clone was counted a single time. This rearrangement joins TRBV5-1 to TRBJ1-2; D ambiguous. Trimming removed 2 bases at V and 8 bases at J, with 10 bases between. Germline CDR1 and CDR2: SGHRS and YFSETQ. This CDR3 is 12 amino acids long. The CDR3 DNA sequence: TGCGCCAGCAGCTTTTATAACCAGGGCTACACCTTC. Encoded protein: CASSFYNQGYTF.

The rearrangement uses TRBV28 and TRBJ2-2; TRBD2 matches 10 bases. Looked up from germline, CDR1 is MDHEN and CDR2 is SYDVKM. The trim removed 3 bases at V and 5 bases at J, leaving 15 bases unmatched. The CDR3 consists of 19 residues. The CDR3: CASSFLRWGLASPTGELFF. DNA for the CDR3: TGTGCCAGCAGTTTCTTACGGTGGGGACTAGCGAGTCCTACCGGGGAGCTGTTTTTT.

CDR3 loop: CASSGQGPNSPLHF. CDR3 nucleotide sequence: TGTGCCAGCAGCGGACAGGGACCTAATTCACCCCTCCACTTT. This sequence joins TRBV6-5 and TRBJ1-6; TRBD1 aligns across 8 bases. V lost 6 bases to trimming and J lost 6 bases; unmatched junction nucleotides: 4. The CDR3 is made up of 14 amino acids. Per the germline V gene, CDR1 is MNHEY and CDR2 is SVGAGI.

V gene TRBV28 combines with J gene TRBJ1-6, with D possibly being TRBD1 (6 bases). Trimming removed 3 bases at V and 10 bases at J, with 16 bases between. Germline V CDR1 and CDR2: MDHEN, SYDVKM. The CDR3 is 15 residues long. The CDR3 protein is CASSLGGLKWSPLHF. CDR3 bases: TGTGCCAGCAGTTTGGGGGGGCTCAAGTGGTCACCCCTCCACTTT.

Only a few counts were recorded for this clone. DNA of the CDR3: TGTGCCAGCAGGGAGGGCAAGGGGACGAACACCGGGGAGCTGTTTTTT. It yields the protein CASREGKGTNTGELFF. V is TRBV7-6 and J is TRBJ2-2; maybe TRBD2 (6 bases). The length of the CDR3 is 16 residues. The germline gives CDR1 SGHVS, CDR2 FNYEAQ. The V end was cut by 6 bases, the J end by 0 bases, with 14 bases between.

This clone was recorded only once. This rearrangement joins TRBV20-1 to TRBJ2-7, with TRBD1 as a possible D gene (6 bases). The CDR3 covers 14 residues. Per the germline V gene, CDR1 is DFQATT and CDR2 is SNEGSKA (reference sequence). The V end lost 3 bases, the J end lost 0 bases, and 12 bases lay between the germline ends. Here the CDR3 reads CSASKQGTSYEQYF. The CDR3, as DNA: TGCAGTGCTAGTAAGCAGGGGACCTCCTACGAGCAGTACTTC.

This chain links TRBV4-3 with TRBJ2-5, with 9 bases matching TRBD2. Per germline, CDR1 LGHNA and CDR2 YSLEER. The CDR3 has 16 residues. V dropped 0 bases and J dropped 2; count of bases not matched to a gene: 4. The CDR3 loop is CASSQEPAGGQETQYF. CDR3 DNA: TGCGCCAGCAGCCAAGAACCAGCGGGAGGACAAGAGACCCAGTACTTC.

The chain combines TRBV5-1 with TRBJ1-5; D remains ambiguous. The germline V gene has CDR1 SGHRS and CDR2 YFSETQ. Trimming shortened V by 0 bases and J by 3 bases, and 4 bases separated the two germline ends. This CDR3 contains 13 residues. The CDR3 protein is CASSLDFNQPQHF. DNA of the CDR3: TGCGCCAGCAGCTTGGATTTCAATCAGCCCCAGCATTTT.

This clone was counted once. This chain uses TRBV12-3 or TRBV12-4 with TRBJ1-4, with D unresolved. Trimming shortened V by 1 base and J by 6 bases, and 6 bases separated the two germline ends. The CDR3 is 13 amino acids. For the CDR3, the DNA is TGTGCCAGCAGTTTAGACCCAGATGAAAAACTGTTTTTT. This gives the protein CASSLDPDEKLFF.